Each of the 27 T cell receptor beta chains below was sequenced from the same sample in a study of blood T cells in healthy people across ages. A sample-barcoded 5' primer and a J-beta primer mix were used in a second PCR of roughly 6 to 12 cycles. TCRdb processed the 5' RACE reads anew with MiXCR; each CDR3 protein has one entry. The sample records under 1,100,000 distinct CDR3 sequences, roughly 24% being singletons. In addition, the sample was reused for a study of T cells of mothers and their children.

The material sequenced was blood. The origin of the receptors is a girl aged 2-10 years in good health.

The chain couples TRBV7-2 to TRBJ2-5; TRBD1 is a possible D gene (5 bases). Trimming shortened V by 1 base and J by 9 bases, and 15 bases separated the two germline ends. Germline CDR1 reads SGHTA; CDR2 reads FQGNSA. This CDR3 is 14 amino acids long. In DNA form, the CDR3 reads TGTGCCAGCAGCTTAGTGGCAGGGTCGCTTTCCCAGTACTTC. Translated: CASSLVAGSLSQYF.

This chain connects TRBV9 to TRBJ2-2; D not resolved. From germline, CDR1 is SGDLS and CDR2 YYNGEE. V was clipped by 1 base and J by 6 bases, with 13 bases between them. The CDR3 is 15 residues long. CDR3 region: CASSVQAGVPGELFF. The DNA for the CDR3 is TGTGCCAGCAGCGTACAGGCAGGAGTTCCCGGGGAGCTGTTTTTT.

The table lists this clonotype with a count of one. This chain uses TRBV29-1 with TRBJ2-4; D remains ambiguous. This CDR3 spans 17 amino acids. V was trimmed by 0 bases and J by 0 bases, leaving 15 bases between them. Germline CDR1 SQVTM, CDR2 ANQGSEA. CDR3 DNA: TGCAGCGTTGAAGATCGGAACTTTCGAATAGCCAAAAACATTCAGTACTTC. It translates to CSVEDRNFRIAKNIQYF.

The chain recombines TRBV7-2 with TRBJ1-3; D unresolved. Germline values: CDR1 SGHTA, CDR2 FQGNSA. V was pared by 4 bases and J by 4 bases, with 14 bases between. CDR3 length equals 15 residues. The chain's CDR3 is CASSSQAVPGNTIYF. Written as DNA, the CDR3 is TGTGCCAGCAGCTCCCAGGCGGTGCCCGGAAACACCATATATTTT.

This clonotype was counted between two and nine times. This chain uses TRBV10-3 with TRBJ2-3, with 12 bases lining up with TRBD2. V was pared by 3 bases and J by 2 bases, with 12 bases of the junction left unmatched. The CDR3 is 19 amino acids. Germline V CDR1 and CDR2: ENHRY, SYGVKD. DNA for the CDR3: TGTGCCATCAGTGAAGGTCTAGCGGGGGGGTATTCTCCCACAGATACGCAGTATTTT. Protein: CAISEGLAGGYSPTDTQYF.

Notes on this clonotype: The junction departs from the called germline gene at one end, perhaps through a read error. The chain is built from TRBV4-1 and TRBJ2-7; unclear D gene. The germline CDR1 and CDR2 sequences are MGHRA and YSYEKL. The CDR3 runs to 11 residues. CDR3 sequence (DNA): TGCGCCAGCAGCCAAGGATACGGGCAGTACTTC. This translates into CASSQGYGQYF.

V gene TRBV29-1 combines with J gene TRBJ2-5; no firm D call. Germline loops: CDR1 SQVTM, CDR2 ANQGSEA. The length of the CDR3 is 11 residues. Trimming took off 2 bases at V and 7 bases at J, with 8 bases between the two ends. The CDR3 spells CSVEKDGTQYF. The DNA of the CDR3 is TGCAGCGTTGAAAAGGATGGGACCCAGTACTTC.

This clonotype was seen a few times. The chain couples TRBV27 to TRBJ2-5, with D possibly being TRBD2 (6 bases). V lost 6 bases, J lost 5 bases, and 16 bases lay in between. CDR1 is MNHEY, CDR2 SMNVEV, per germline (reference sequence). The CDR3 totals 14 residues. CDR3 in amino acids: CASSAGLAFETQYF. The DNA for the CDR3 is TGTGCCAGCAGCGCGGGGCTAGCTTTTGAGACCCAGTACTTC.

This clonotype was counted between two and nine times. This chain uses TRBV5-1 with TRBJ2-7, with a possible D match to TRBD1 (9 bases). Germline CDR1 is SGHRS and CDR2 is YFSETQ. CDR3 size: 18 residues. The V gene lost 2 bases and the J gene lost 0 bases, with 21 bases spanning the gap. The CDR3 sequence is CASSLGTGPSGPSYEQYF. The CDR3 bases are TGCGCCAGCAGCTTAGGGACAGGGCCTAGCGGGCCCTCCTACGAGCAGTACTTC.

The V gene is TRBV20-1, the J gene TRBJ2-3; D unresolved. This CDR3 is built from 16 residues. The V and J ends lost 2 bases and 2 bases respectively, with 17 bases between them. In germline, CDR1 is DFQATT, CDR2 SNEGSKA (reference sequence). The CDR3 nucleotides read TGCAGTGCTAGACTACCGAACCCTTCAATCACAGATACGCAGTATTTT. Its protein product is CSARLPNPSITDTQYF.

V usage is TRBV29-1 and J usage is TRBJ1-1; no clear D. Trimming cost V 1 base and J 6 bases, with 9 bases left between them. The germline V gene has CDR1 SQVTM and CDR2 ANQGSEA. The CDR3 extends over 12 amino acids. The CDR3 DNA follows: TGCAGCGTTGAAGGGTTAGGTGCTGAAGCTTTCTTT. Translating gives CSVEGLGAEAFF. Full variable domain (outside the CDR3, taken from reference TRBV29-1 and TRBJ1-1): SAVISQKPSRDICQRGTSLTIQCQVDSQVTMMFWYRQQPGQSLTLIATANQGSEATYESGFVIDKFPISRPNLTFSTLTVSNMSPEDSSIYLCSVEGLGAEAFFGQGTRLTVV.

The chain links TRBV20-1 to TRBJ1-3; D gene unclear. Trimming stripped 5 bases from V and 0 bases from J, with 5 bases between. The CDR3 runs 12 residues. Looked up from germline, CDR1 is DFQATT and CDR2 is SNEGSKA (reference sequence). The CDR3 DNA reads TGCAGTGCTGCTCTCTCTGGAAACACCATATATTTT. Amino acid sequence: CSAALSGNTIYF.

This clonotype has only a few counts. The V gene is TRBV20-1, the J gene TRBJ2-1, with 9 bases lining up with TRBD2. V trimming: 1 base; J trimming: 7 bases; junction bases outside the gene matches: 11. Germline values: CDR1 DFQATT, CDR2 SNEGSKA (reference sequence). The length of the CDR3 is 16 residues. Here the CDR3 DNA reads TGCAGTGCTAGAGGAGAACGGCGGGAGGGTATGAATGAGCAGTTCTTC. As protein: CSARGERREGMNEQFF.

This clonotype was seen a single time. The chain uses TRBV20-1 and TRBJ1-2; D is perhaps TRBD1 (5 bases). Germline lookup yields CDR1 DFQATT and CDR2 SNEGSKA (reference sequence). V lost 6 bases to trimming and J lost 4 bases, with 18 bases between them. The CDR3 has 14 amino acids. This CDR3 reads CSAGGVRGGYGYTF. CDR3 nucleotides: TGCAGTGCGGGAGGGGTTAGGGGAGGCTATGGCTACACCTTC.

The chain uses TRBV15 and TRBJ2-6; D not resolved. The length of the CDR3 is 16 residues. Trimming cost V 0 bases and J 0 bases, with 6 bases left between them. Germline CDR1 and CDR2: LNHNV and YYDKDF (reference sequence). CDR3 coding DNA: TGTGCCACCAGCAGAGATATAAGCTCTGGGGCCAACGTCCTGACTTTC. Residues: CATSRDISSGANVLTF. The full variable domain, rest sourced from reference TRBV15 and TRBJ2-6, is DAMVIQNPRYQVTQFGKPVTLSCSQTLNHNVMYWYQQKSSQAPKLLFHYYDKDFNNEADTPDNFQSRRPNTSFCFLDIRSPGLGDTAMYLCATSRDISSGANVLTFGAGSRLTVL.

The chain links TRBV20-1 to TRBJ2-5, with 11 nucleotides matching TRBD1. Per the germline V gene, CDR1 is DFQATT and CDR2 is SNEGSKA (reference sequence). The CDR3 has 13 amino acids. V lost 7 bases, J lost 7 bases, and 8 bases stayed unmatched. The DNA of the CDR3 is TGCAGTGTACCGGGACAGGGGGTTCGGACCCAGTACTTC. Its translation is CSVPGQGVRTQYF.

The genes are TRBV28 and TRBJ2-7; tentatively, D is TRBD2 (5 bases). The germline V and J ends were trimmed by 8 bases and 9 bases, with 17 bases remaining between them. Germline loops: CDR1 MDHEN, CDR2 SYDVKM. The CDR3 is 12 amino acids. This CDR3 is CASGGDAGRQYF. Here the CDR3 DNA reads TGTGCCAGCGGAGGCGATGCTGGACGGCAGTACTTC.

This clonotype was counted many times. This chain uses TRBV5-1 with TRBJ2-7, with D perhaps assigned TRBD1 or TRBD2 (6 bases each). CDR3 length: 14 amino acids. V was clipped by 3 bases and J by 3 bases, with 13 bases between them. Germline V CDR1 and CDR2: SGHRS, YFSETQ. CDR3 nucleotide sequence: TGCGCCAGCAGCTCCCACGGGGGCGACTACGAGCAGTACTTC. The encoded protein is CASSSHGGDYEQYF.

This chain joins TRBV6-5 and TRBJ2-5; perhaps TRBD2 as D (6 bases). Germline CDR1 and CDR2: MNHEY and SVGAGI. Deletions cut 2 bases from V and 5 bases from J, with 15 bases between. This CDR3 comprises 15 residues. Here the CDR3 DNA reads TGTGCCAGCAGTTACATAGCGGCAAAGGGGGAGACCCAGTACTTC. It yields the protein CASSYIAAKGETQYF.

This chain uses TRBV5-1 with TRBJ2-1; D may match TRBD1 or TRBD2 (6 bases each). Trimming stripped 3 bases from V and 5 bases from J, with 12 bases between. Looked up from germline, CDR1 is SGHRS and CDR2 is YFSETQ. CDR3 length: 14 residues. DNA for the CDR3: TGCGCCAGCAGCTCCTTGGGGGGCAACAATGAGCAGTTCTTC. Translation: CASSSLGGNNEQFF.

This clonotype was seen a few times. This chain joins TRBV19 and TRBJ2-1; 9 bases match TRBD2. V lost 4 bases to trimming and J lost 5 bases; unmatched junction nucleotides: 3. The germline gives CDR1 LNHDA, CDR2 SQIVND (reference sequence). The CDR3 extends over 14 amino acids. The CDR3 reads CASSRVAGDNEQFF. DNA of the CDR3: TGTGCCAGTAGTAGAGTAGCGGGGGACAATGAGCAGTTCTTC.

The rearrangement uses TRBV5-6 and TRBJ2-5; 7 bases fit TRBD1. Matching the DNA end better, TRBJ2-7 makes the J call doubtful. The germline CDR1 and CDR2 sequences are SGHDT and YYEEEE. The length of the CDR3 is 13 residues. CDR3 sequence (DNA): TGTGCCAGCAGCATCCGACAGGGTTCCGAGCAGTACTTC. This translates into CASSIRQGSEQYF.

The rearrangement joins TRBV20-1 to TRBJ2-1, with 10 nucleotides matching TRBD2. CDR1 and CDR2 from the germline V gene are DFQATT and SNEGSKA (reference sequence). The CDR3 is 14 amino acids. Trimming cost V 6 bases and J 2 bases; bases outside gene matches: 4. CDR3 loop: CSADSGGPYNEQFF. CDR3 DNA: TGCAGTGCCGATAGCGGGGGGCCCTACAATGAGCAGTTCTTC.

CDR3 region: CASSSSPETGTQYF. The CDR3 DNA follows: TGTGCCAGCAGCTCCTCCCCCGAGACAGGGACCCAGTACTTC. The V call is TRBV7-2, the J call TRBJ2-5; possibly TRBD1 for D (6 bases). The CDR3 loop spans 14 amino acids. Trimming stripped 4 bases from V and 7 bases from J, with 16 bases between. Germline CDR1 is SGHTA and CDR2 is FQGNSA.

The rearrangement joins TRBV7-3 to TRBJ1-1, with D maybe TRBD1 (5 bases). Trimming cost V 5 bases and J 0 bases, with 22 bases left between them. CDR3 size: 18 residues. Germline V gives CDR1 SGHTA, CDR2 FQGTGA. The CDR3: CASSTYHLIQGLNTEAFF. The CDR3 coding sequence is TGTGCCAGCAGCACCTACCATCTAATCCAGGGTTTGAACACTGAAGCTTTCTTT.

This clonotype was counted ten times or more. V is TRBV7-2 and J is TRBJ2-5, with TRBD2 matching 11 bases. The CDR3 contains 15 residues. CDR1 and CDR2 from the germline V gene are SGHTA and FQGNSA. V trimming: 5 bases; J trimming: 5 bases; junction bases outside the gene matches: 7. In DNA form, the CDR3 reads TGTGCCAGCAGCCTTATAGCGGGGGGGCTGGAGACCCAGTACTTC. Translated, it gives CASSLIAGGLETQYF.

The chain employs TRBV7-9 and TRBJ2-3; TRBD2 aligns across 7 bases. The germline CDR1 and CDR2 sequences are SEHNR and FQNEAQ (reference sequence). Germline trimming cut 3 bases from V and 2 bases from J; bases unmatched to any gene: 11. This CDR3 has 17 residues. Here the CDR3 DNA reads TGTGCCAGCAGCTTCCCCGCGACGCGGGAGTTCACAGATACGCAGTATTTT. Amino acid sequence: CASSFPATREFTDTQYF.